This T cell receptor (beta chain) was identified during a study of T cells after yellow fever vaccination. Across the study: SMART-Seq v4 Ultra Low Input prepared the low-cell-number fractions.

Trimming removed 0 bases from V and 4 bases from J, with 7 bases in between. This CDR3 region has 13 residues. Germline values: CDR1 SGHDT, CDR2 YYEEEE. TCR cDNA was made by 5'RACE template switching, adding a universal primer site and UMIs. One entry per CDR3 protein, called by TCRdb with MiXCR from the 5' RACE reads. The sample has 340,000 or so distinct CDR3 sequences, 9.5% to 15% seen once. The study's findings and limits: A large majority of primary-vaccination clones showed up again after the booster (approximately 96% CD4, 75% to 90% CD8). CD4 and CD8 compartments shared a small share of clonotypes, likely from convergent recombination.

Concerning this clonotype: The antigen is undetermined.

The TCR sequence derives from a man aged 18 to 29 who received the YFV17D yellow fever vaccine. The rearrangement links TRBV5-6 to TRBJ1-1; no clear D. The sample consisted of CD4+ T cells sorted from PBMCs, taken 15 days after the yellow fever booster vaccination. This CDR3 reads CASSLGRTTEAFF. CDR3 sequence (DNA): TGTGCCAGCAGCTTGGGGCGTACCACTGAAGCTTTCTTT.